The clone carrying this TCR beta chain occurred once. The germline V gene encodes CDR1 SGHRS and CDR2 YFSETQ. Trimming took 4 bases from V and 4 from J; bases not matched to a gene: 5. The CDR3 contains 14 residues. The data originate from a study of blood T cell repertoires in COVID-19. The overall study: Collection of acute and convalescent COVID-19 samples took place in the United States, Italy and Spain. PBMCs, B-cell-depleted T cells, or T cells were the source of the cDNA or gDNA that made up the material.

In the source study's methods: Researchers report that nucleated cell counts were estimated from reference gene primer amplification. The assay was immunoSEQ multiplex PCR, and TCRdb's table has in-frame clones only and misses some. The DNA gave D and trimming, while V, J and clone size come from that table. Altogether about 200,000 clones are present, more than 75% being singletons, with the ten largest covering about 6.3%. Input material: peripheral blood. This sequence originates from a man in his forties or fifties with active or convalescent COVID-19. The genes are TRBV5-1 and TRBJ2-7; 10 bases line up with TRBD1. CDR3 in DNA: TGCGCCAGCAGCCGGGGACAGGGGAATTACGAGCAGTACTTC. It codes for CASSRGQGNYEQYF.